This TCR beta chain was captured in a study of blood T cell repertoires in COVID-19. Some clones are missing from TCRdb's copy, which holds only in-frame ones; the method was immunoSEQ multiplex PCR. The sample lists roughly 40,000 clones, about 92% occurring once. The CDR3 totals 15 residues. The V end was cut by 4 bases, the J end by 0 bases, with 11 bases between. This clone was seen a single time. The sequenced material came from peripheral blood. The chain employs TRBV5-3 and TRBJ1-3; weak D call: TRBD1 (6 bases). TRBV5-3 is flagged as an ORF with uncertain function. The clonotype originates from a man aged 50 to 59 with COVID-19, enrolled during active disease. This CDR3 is CARSLDRFSGNTIYF. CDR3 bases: TGTGCCAGAAGCCTGGACAGATTCTCTGGAAACACCATATATTTT.